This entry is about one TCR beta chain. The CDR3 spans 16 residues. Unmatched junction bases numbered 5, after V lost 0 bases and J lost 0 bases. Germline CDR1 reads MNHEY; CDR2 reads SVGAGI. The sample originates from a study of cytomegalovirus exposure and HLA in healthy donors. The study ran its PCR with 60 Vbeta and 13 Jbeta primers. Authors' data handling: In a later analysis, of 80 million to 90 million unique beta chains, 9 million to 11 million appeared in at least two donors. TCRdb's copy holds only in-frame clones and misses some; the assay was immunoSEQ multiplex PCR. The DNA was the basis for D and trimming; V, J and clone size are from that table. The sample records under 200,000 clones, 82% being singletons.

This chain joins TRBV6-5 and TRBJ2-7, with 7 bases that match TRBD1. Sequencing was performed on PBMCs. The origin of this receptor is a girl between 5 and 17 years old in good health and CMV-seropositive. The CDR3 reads CASSYSVGQTSYEQYF. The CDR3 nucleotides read TGTGCCAGCAGTTACTCAGTGGGACAGACCTCCTACGAGCAGTACTTC.